These T cell receptor beta chains were read from a single sample in a study of liver allograft versus peripheral blood T cells. TCRdb reanalysed the reads using MiXCR and keeps one entry per CDR3 protein. Among about 2,700 distinct CDR3 sequences listed, around a sixth were seen once. The receptors shown here come from a human patient who had a liver transplant. Some of these T cells may belong to the graft donor. CDR3s include the opening cysteine and the closing phenylalanine or tryptophan.

v_call	j_call	cdr3_aa
TRBV19	TRBJ1-2	CASSTGTDYYGYTF
TRBV5-6	TRBJ2-7	CASSADIYEQYF
TRBV19	TRBJ1-2	CASEGADYGYTF
TRBV10-3	TRBJ2-2	CASLGNGELFF
TRBV27	TRBJ1-1	CASSLLENTEAFF
TRBV20-1	TRBJ2-7	CSARDGPNSYEQYF
TRBV16	TRBJ1-5	CASSHQDRVRQPQHF
TRBV9	TRBJ2-7	CASSARDGSYEQYF
TRBV5-6	TRBJ2-7	CASSRQASYEQYF
TRBV27	TRBJ2-5	CASSFASQETQYF
TRBV29-1	TRBJ2-1	CSVEGVGSEQFF
TRBV27	TRBJ2-7	CASSLGIEQYF
TRBV27	TRBJ1-5	CASSSGGINQPQHF
TRBV27	TRBJ1-1	CASSLVGGNTEAFF
TRBV18	TRBJ2-7	CASSSPGQGKNYEQYF
TRBV7-9	TRBJ1-2	CASSLGGGVGYTF
TRBV5-5	TRBJ1-1	CASSLVSEAFF
TRBV10-1	TRBJ2-7	CASLEEGQGAHEQYF